At least ten counts were recorded for the clone carrying this TCR beta chain. The ends were cut back, 8 bases at V and 2 bases at J, with 16 bases in the middle. CDR1 is SNHLY and CDR2 is FYNNEI in the germline V gene. This CDR3 has 15 residues. These data come from a study of Graves' ophthalmopathy and Graves' hyperthyroidism. CDR3 regions of TCR beta were amplified from RNA transcripts. After a first-round RT-PCR with HTBI primers, a second-round multiplex PCR was run. A single record per CDR3 protein comes from TCRdb applying MiXCR to the multiplex PCR reads. The sample carries approximately 540,000 distinct CDR3 sequences, less than 45% recorded once. Lactation, pregnancy, uncontrolled infections and other autoimmune diseases were all grounds for excluding patients.

The sample consisted of peripheral blood or thyroid tissue (not recorded which). The receptor's source is an adult man with Graves' hyperthyroidism. V and J are TRBV2 and TRBJ1-5, with D possibly being TRBD1 (6 bases). The CDR3 here is CASFVGGIGNQPQHF. DNA for the CDR3: TGTGCCAGCTTTGTGGGGGGCATCGGCAATCAGCCCCAGCATTTT.